This TCR beta chain originates from a study of shared clonotypes between healthy human individuals. The CDR3 covers 17 residues. CDR1 and CDR2 from the germline V gene are SGDLS and YYNGEE. Assay used: immunoSEQ multiplex PCR; TCRdb lists only in-frame clones, some missing. The sample shows roughly 660,000 clones, around 91% of them seen only once. The donors, healthy adults who were HIV-negative, had experienced no recent acute infections or vaccinations. The sequencing input was memory CD8+ T cells from PBMCs. Subset denoted: CD45RO+ cells pooled with CCR7-negative TemRA cells. The chain couples TRBV9 to TRBJ2-5, with 9 bases fitting TRBD2. The J call may be mistaken, given a closer DNA end match to TRBJ2-7. This clonotype originated in a man between 18 and 29 years old in good health. Some clones in this sample may be carry-over from other donors' samples. CDR3 region: CASSVADRAGGRYEQYF. CDR3 bases: TGTGCCAGCAGCGTAGCCGACCGAGCGGGAGGTCGGTACGAGCAGTACTTC.